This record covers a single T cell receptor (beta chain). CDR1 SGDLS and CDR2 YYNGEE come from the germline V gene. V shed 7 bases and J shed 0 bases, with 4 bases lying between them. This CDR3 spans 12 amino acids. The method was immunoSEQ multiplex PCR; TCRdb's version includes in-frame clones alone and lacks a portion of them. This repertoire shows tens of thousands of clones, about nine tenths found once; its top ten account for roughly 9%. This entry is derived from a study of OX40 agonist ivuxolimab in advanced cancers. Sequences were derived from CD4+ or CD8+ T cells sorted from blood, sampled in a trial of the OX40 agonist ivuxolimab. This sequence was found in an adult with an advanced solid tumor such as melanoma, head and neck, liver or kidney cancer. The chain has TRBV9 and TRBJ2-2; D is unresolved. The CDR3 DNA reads TGTGCCAGCCAAGCGAACACCGGGGAGCTGTTTTTT. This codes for CASQANTGELFF.